Presented here are 22 T cell receptor beta chains from one specimen sequenced in a study of T cell repertoires in cytomegalovirus infection (dated by TCRdb to the late 2010s). Instrument on record: Illumina HiSeq 1500. TCRdb took the public reads, trimmed them with fastp at Q25, ran MiXCR for clone calling and kept in-frame beta chains. For every CDR3 protein sequence, its rows merge into one entry that carries the most common genes and DNA. The sample table lists 160,000 or so distinct CDR3 sequences, under 20% of them with a count of one. The ten largest account for about 19% of the sample. The sample was CD8+ T cells from PBMCs. The origin of the receptors is a human donor in good health (CMV status not recorded). Some clones in this sample may be carry-over from other donors' samples.

This clonotype came up a few times. The J gene is TRBJ2-7, the V gene TRBV29-1, with D unresolved. V gave up 0 bases and J gave up 4 bases, with 13 bases separating them. The germline V gene has CDR1 SQVTM and CDR2 ANQGSEA. The length of the CDR3 is 14 residues. CDR3 residues: CSVEDPVKGYEQYF. CDR3 in DNA: TGCAGCGTTGAAGACCCGGTTAAAGGGTACGAGCAGTACTTC.

The chain employs TRBV28 and TRBJ2-1; TRBD2 matches at 12 bases. This CDR3 has 18 residues. V was pared by 3 bases and J by 8 bases, with 14 bases of the junction left unmatched. Germline V gene data show CDR1 as MDHEN and CDR2 as SYDVKM. CDR3 nucleotide sequence: TGTGCCAGCAGTTTCCTCCGCCGACTAGCGGGAGTTTCGGATGAGCAGTTCTTC. It yields the protein CASSFLRRLAGVSDEQFF.

A few counts support this clonotype. The V and J genes are TRBV7-9 and TRBJ1-5; D call uncertain. In germline, CDR1 is SEHNR, CDR2 FQNEAQ (reference sequence). V dropped 4 bases and J dropped 3 bases, with 10 bases sitting between them. This CDR3 has 14 residues. Written as DNA, the CDR3 is TGTGCCAGCAGCTCTAATACGGACAATCAGCCCCAGCATTTT. Translated: CASSSNTDNQPQHF.

This sequence joins TRBV7-3 and TRBJ1-5, with a weak D call TRBD1 (6 bases). The germline V and J ends were trimmed by 6 bases and 0 bases, with 24 bases remaining between them. The CDR3 extends over 19 amino acids. Germline V lookup: CDR1 SGHTA, CDR2 FQGTGA. The CDR3 spells CASRHKTGQDFNSNQPQHF. The CDR3 DNA reads TGTGCCAGCAGGCATAAGACAGGCCAAGACTTCAATAGCAATCAGCCCCAGCATTTT.

This clonotype has just a few counts. The CDR3 sequence is CASSRQSSYNEQFF. CDR3 bases: TGTGCCAGCAGCCGACAGAGCTCCTACAATGAGCAGTTCTTC. The J gene is TRBJ2-1, the V gene TRBV6-2 or TRBV6-3; possibly TRBD1 for D (5 bases). V lost 6 bases and J 0 bases, leaving 9 bases between the germline ends. Germline V gives CDR1 MNHEY, CDR2 SVGEGT. The CDR3 runs to 14 residues.

This chain joins TRBV28 and TRBJ1-4; D not resolved. Germline CDR1 reads MDHEN; CDR2 reads SYDVKM. This CDR3 is 18 amino acids long. Trimming shortened V by 3 bases and J by 2 bases, and 19 bases separated the two germline ends. The CDR3: CASSFVAPTFRTNEKLFF. The DNA for the CDR3 is TGTGCCAGCAGTTTTGTGGCCCCGACCTTTCGCACTAATGAAAAACTGTTTTTT.

The chain recombines TRBV27 with TRBJ2-5, with D perhaps being TRBD1 or TRBD2 (6 bases each). Germline V CDR1 and CDR2: MNHEY, SMNVEV (reference sequence). The V end was cut by 1 base, the J end by 0 bases, with 12 bases between. The CDR3 totals 16 residues. CDR3 bases: TGTGCCAGCAGTTTATTACCGGGGGCCTACCAAGAGACCCAGTACTTC. Its translation is CASSLLPGAYQETQYF.

This chain connects TRBV7-9 to TRBJ2-2; possibly TRBD1 for D (5 bases). V shed 5 bases and J shed 12 bases, with 10 bases lying between them. From germline, CDR1 is SEHNR and CDR2 FQNEAQ (reference sequence). This CDR3 is built from 11 residues. The CDR3 nucleotides read TGTGCCAGCAGCCCACAGGCCAAGCTGTTTTTT. Its translation: CASSPQAKLFF.

The V call is TRBV20-1, the J call TRBJ2-1; the match to TRBD2 covers 10 bases. This CDR3 spans 14 amino acids. Germline loops: CDR1 DFQATT, CDR2 SNEGSKA (reference sequence). Trimming cost V 0 bases and J 15 bases; bases outside gene matches: 11. For the CDR3, the DNA is TGCAGTGCTAGAGATGGCGGGACTAGCGCGGAGACGTTCTTC. Amino acids: CSARDGGTSAETFF.

The V and J genes are TRBV7-9 and TRBJ2-1, with D unclear. The CDR3 contains 15 residues. Germline V gene sequence: CDR1 SEHNR, CDR2 FQNEAQ (reference sequence). V lost 5 bases and J 4 bases, leaving 15 bases between the germline ends. The CDR3 loop reads CASSAASMLYNEQFF. The CDR3 bases are TGTGCCAGCAGCGCCGCTTCGATGCTTTACAATGAGCAGTTCTTC. The entire variable domain, with the rest obtained from reference TRBV7-9 and TRBJ2-1, is as follows: DTGVSQNPRHKITKRGQNVTFRCDPISEHNRLYWYRQTLGQGPEFLTYFQNEAQLEKSRLLSDRFSAERPKGSFSTLEIQRTEQGDSAMYLCASSAASMLYNEQFFGPGTRLTVL.

The chain is built from TRBV7-8 and TRBJ2-2; D is perhaps TRBD2 (5 bases). Trimming stripped 3 bases from V and 0 bases from J, with 11 bases between. The germline CDR1 and CDR2 sequences are SGHVS and FQNEAQ. The CDR3 contains 16 residues. CDR3 region: CASSFQRQANTGELFF. The CDR3 bases are TGTGCCAGCAGCTTCCAGCGGCAAGCGAACACCGGGGAGCTGTTTTTT.

This clonotype was seen at least ten times. The rearrangement uses TRBV7-8 and TRBJ2-7; D possibly matches TRBD1 or TRBD2 (5 bases each). Trimming removed 4 bases from V and 3 bases from J, with 10 bases in between. CDR3 length: 13 residues. Germline assignment: CDR1 SGHVS and CDR2 FQNEAQ. The CDR3 reads CASSSWDGYEQYF. The CDR3 bases are TGTGCCAGCAGCTCATGGGACGGCTACGAGCAGTACTTC.

V usage is TRBV27 and J usage is TRBJ2-3; a possible D gene is TRBD2 (6 bases). The CDR3 totals 13 residues. Trimming stripped 7 bases from V and 4 bases from J, with 12 bases between. Germline assignment: CDR1 MNHEY and CDR2 SMNVEV (reference sequence). The CDR3 nucleotides are TGTGCCAGCATGCGGGGCTGGCCAGATACGCAGTATTTT. Translated, it gives CASMRGWPDTQYF.

The chain combines TRBV2 with TRBJ2-7; 7 bases map to TRBD2. In germline, CDR1 is SNHLY, CDR2 FYNNEI. The V segment lost 6 bases and the J segment 2 bases; nucleotides outside the gene matches: 10. The CDR3 covers 15 residues. Here the CDR3 DNA reads TGTGCCAGCAGCCCCCTCCGGGACTACCCCTACGAGCAGTACTTC. Translating gives CASSPLRDYPYEQYF.

The V and J genes are TRBV10-2 and TRBJ2-1; 7 bases are shared with TRBD2. The CDR3 consists of 15 residues. Germline CDR1 reads WSHSY; CDR2 reads SAAADI. J gave up 2 bases and V 4 bases, and 5 bases lay outside the gene matches. For the CDR3, the DNA is TGCGCCAGCAGTGTGGGTAGCGGGCCCTACAATGAGCAGTTCTTC. Translation gives CASSVGSGPYNEQFF.

The chain joins TRBV12-3 or TRBV12-4 to TRBJ2-7; 10 nucleotides match TRBD1. The CDR3 contains 14 residues. V lost 5 bases and J lost 3; bases outside the gene matches: 4. The CDR3 loop reads CASSQDRGIYEQYF. The CDR3 coding sequence is TGTGCCAGCAGTCAGGACAGGGGGATCTACGAGCAGTACTTC.

In this sample, this clonotype turned up once. V gene TRBV6-1 combines with J gene TRBJ2-4; the D gene could be TRBD1 or TRBD2 (5 bases each). CDR1 is MNHNS, CDR2 SASEGT, per germline. The CDR3 runs 14 residues. Trimming stripped 5 bases from V and 13 bases from J, with 21 bases between. Here the CDR3 reads CASSLKVTGNRQYF. The CDR3 DNA is TGTGCCAGCAGTCTCAAAGTGACGGGAAACAGGCAGTACTTC.

Ten or more counts support this clonotype. This chain joins TRBV6-6 and TRBJ2-1; 7 bases are a match to TRBD2. With 1 base clipped from V and 5 bases from J, the junction kept 8 bases outside the gene matches. Per the germline V gene, CDR1 is MNHNY and CDR2 is SVGAGI (reference sequence). CDR3 size: 16 residues. The CDR3 reads CASSYLSSGANNEQFF. The CDR3 DNA is TGTGCCAGCAGTTACTTATCCAGCGGGGCTAACAATGAGCAGTTCTTC.

V usage is TRBV5-1 and J usage is TRBJ1-3; possibly TRBD1 for D (6 bases). This CDR3 region has 16 residues. Germline V gives CDR1 SGHRS, CDR2 YFSETQ. Trimming pared 4 bases from V and 0 bases from J, leaving 14 bases between. CDR3 DNA sequence: TGCGCCAGCAGCATGGAGACAGGCAACTCTGGAAACACCATATATTTT. This sequence encodes CASSMETGNSGNTIYF.

J is TRBJ1-2 and V is TRBV6-1; tentatively, D is TRBD1 (5 bases). With 4 bases removed from V and 8 bases from J, the gap between germline ends came to 11 bases. The CDR3 has 12 amino acids. CDR1 is MNHNS, CDR2 SASEGT, per germline. As DNA, the CDR3 is TGTGCCAGCAGTGGAGGGGAGGGAGGCTACACCTTC. This sequence encodes CASSGGEGGYTF.

At least ten counts were recorded for this clonotype. The rearrangement uses TRBV12-3 or TRBV12-4 and TRBJ1-1; 10 positions match TRBD1. The CDR3 loop spans 16 amino acids. J gave up 1 base and V 6 bases, and 8 bases lay outside the gene matches. CDR3 in DNA: TGTGCCAGCAGCGGACAGGGGGGATCTCGGAACACTGAAGCTTTCTTT. It is translated as CASSGQGGSRNTEAFF.

This rearrangement joins TRBV6-6 to TRBJ2-7; TRBD1 might be the D (8 bases). This CDR3 has 15 amino acids. Trimming stripped 4 bases from V and 3 bases from J, with 16 bases between. Germline lookup yields CDR1 MNHNY and CDR2 SVGAGI (reference sequence). The CDR3, as DNA: TGTGCCAGCAGTTTCGGACAGGGAGGGAACTACGAGCAGTACTTC. Translating it yields CASSFGQGGNYEQYF.